This T cell receptor (beta chain) was sequenced for a study of T-cell memory formation after mild COVID-19. This clonotype showed up just a few times. TCRdb passed the 5' RACE reads through MiXCR, listing each CDR3 protein once. This table has tens of thousands of distinct CDR3 sequences, around 13% appearing once. V was pared by 7 bases and J by 3 bases, with 19 bases between. Per germline, CDR1 SEHNR and CDR2 FQNEAQ (reference sequence). The CDR3 is made up of 15 amino acids. The sequenced sample was PBMCs or a T cell subset sorted from them (not recorded which). This chain connects TRBV7-9 to TRBJ2-7, with D possibly TRBD1 on 6 matching bases. The sequence came from a man aged 18 to 35 who had mild COVID-19 (a few samples of this study predate the infection). Cell type and time point are not known. The CDR3 nucleotides read TGTGCCAGCAATCCGACGGACAGCCGACGCTACGAGCAGTACTTC. Its translation is CASNPTDSRRYEQYF.